The subject of this entry is one T cell receptor beta chain. Antigen specificity is unknown. Combining a sample-barcoded 5' primer with a J-beta primer mix, a second PCR ran for roughly 7 to 12 cycles. The authors tagged each cDNA molecule using a template-switch adaptor with 12 random nucleotides. From the 5' RACE reads, TCRdb called clonotypes with MiXCR, one entry per CDR3 protein. This sample yields fewer than 1.5 million distinct CDR3 sequences, of which approximately 42% are seen a single time; 7.9% belongs to the top ten. This CDR3 is built from 14 residues. V dropped 4 bases and J dropped 13; count of bases not matched to a gene: 13. In germline, CDR1 is MNHEY, CDR2 SVGEGT. This sample is part of a study of blood T cells in healthy people across ages. The study, taken as a whole, reports: Diversity was estimated from one million T cells, and these estimates were considered underestimates. Both naive CD4+ cell counts and diversity were greater in long-lived donors than in aged donors.

Russia was home to the donors, healthy Caucasian individuals aged about 6 to 100. Sequencing was performed on blood. J is TRBJ2-5 and V is TRBV6-2 or TRBV6-3; 9 bases line up with TRBD2. This receptor was identified in a woman younger than 35 in good health. The CDR3 nucleotides read TGTGCCAGCAGTTGGGGACTAGCACGGTACGAGCGGTACTTC. It codes for CASSWGLARYERYF.